The sequence of this T cell receptor (beta chain) was determined in a study of T-cell reconstitution after alpha-beta-depleted transplantation in children. Trimming removed 2 bases at V and 10 bases at J, with 15 bases between. The CDR3 extends over 14 amino acids. Per the germline V gene, CDR1 is MNHEY and CDR2 is SVGAGI. Unique molecular identifiers tagged the TCRbeta library. MiXCR, applied by TCRdb to the PCR reads, yields one record per CDR3 protein. This sample has around 340,000 distinct CDR3 sequences, with 13% found just once. This clonotype was detected a few times. The chain is built from TRBV6-5 and TRBJ2-1; a weak D match, TRBD2 (5 bases). The sample here was PBMCs, taken from the stem cell graft. The receptor was derived from a human donor who donated a stem cell graft to a child with Fanconi anemia. CDR3 DNA: TGTGCCAGCAGTTACAGGCCCCCCGGCGGGGAGCAGTTCTTC. Protein sequence: CASSYRPPGGEQFF.